This TCR beta chain was recorded in a study of blood T cell repertoires in COVID-19. Study summary: Some COVID-19 samples were acute and others convalescent; all came from the United States, Italy and Spain. Sources were T cells, B-cell-depleted T cells, or PBMCs; the material itself was cDNA or gDNA.

Trimming took 3 bases from V and 3 from J; bases not matched to a gene: 10. This CDR3 comprises 16 residues. CDR1 is GTSNPN, CDR2 SVGIG, per germline (reference sequence). Per the study methods: From reference gene primer amplification, estimates of nucleated cell counts were derived. Here immunoSEQ multiplex PCR was the method, and the copy in TCRdb shows in-frame clones only, minus some. That table supplies the V and J calls and clone size; D and trimming were determined from the DNA. In the table there are around 26,000 clones, roughly 92% of which are singletons. What was sequenced was peripheral blood. The chain recombines TRBV30 with TRBJ2-5; 10 bases fit TRBD2. The TCR sequence derives from a human donor in a cohort sampled during active COVID-19. In DNA form, the CDR3 reads TGTGCCTGGAGCCCCGGCCTAGCGGGAGTCAAAGAGACCCAGTACTTC. This gives the protein CAWSPGLAGVKETQYF.